The 13 T cell receptor beta chains given below trace back to one sample, sequenced in a study of blood T cells in healthy people across ages. Sample-barcoded 5' priming and a J-beta primer mix drove a second PCR of roughly 7 to 11 cycles. TCRdb processed the 5' RACE reads anew with MiXCR; each CDR3 protein has one entry. The sample has about 640,000 distinct CDR3 sequences, roughly two fifths seen once. The sequencing sample was made of blood. The receptors here all came from an elderly man in good health.

The chain joins TRBV20-1 to TRBJ2-1, with TRBD1 matching over 11 bases. Germline CDR1 DFQATT, CDR2 SNEGSKA (reference sequence). The CDR3 runs to 17 residues. Unmatched junction bases numbered 17, after V lost 8 bases and J lost 5 bases. The CDR3 sequence: CSTGQGALERENNEQFF. Written as DNA, the CDR3 is TGCAGTACCGGACAGGGGGCTTTAGAAAGGGAGAACAATGAGCAGTTCTTC.

The chain carries TRBV28 and TRBJ2-1, with D possibly matching TRBD2 (5 bases). Between the trimmed V and J ends, which lost 8 bases and 10 bases, there was a span of 12 bases. From germline, CDR1 is MDHEN and CDR2 SYDVKM. This CDR3 spans 11 amino acids. The DNA of the CDR3 is TGTGCCAGCGGTCTGGACTTCGAGCAGTTCTTC. Its protein product is CASGLDFEQFF.

The chain joins TRBV12-3 or TRBV12-4 to TRBJ1-5; D is possibly TRBD1 (5 bases). Trimming pared 5 bases from V and 0 bases from J, leaving 32 bases between. The CDR3 has 22 amino acids. This chain's CDR3 is CASSGGRGAHEYLPNSNQPQHF. The CDR3 nucleotides read TGTGCCAGCAGTGGGGGACGCGGGGCCCACGAATATCTACCAAATAGCAATCAGCCCCAGCATTTT.

V usage is TRBV4-3 and J usage is TRBJ2-1, with a possible D match to TRBD2 (5 bases). This CDR3 has 15 residues. Germline CDR1 and CDR2: LGHNA and YSLEER. Trimming cost V 3 bases and J 4 bases, with 13 bases left between them. The CDR3 DNA sequence: TGCGCCAGCAGCCAGGGAGCGATTGTTTACAATGAGCAGTTCTTC. Translation: CASSQGAIVYNEQFF.

The CDR3 region is CASSLGGWVRSGANVLTF. CDR3 DNA: TGTGCCAGCAGCTTAGGCGGGTGGGTGCGCTCTGGGGCCAACGTCCTGACTTTC. This rearrangement joins TRBV11-2 to TRBJ2-6; D possibly corresponds to TRBD2 (5 bases). The CDR3 consists of 18 residues. The germline CDR1 and CDR2 sequences are SGHAT and FQNNGV. Trimming cost V 1 base and J 0 bases, with 13 bases left between them.

This clonotype came up once. The junction and the germline gene differ at one end; a read error may be behind it. The rearrangement uses TRBV6-2 or TRBV6-3 and TRBJ2-3; either TRBD1 or TRBD2 may fit D (5 bases each). The CDR3 is made up of 14 amino acids. The germline CDR1 and CDR2 sequences are MNHEY and SVGEGT. CDR3: CASSYSSPTDTRYF. As DNA, the CDR3 is TGTGCCAGCAGTTATTCTAGCCCGACAGATACGCGGTATTTT.

This clonotype appeared a few times. This sequence joins TRBV3-1 and TRBJ2-1, with TRBD2 identical over 9 bases. Germline V gives CDR1 LGHDT, CDR2 YNNKEL (reference sequence). V lost 6 bases and J lost 5; bases outside the gene matches: 8. The CDR3 is made up of 15 amino acids. The CDR3 spells CASRTLAGANNEQFF. CDR3 DNA sequence: TGTGCCAGCAGGACCTTAGCGGGGGCAAACAATGAGCAGTTCTTC.

The V and J genes are TRBV2 and TRBJ2-1, with TRBD2 identical over 10 bases. The CDR3 length is 16 residues. The germline gives CDR1 SNHLY, CDR2 FYNNEI. After removal of 4 bases from V and 6 bases from J, the junction contained 9 bases not matched to a gene. CDR3: CASSGLRAGGGNEQFF. The DNA of the CDR3 is TGTGCCAGCAGTGGCCTCAGAGCGGGGGGGGGCAATGAGCAGTTCTTC.

This clonotype was found a few times. This chain connects TRBV27 to TRBJ1-5; D call uncertain. Germline values: CDR1 MNHEY, CDR2 SMNVEV (reference sequence). This CDR3 has 16 residues. V lost 2 bases and J 2 bases, leaving 13 bases between the germline ends. CDR3 coding DNA: TGTGCCAGCAGTTTAGGCTCCATAAGGGGCAATCAGCCCCAGCATTTT. Amino acid sequence: CASSLGSIRGNQPQHF.

This clonotype came up a few times. The V and J genes are TRBV4-3 and TRBJ2-7, with TRBD2 matching 15 bases. Per the germline V gene, CDR1 is LGHNA and CDR2 is YSLEER. The CDR3 is 18 amino acids. V was clipped by 1 base and J by 0 bases; unmatched bases: 4. The CDR3 is CASSQGTSGRAGSYEQYF. DNA of the CDR3: TGCGCCAGCAGCCAAGGGACTAGCGGGAGGGCTGGCTCCTACGAGCAGTACTTC.

The chain couples TRBV14 to TRBJ1-6, with 9 bases aligning to TRBD1. V lost 5 bases, J lost 6 bases, and 5 bases stayed unmatched. The CDR3 has 15 amino acids. The V gene's germline CDR1 is SGHDN and CDR2 FVKESK. CDR3 in DNA: TGTGCCAGCAGCGAGAGGACAGGGGTTAATTCACCCCTCCACTTT. Its translation is CASSERTGVNSPLHF. Supplemented by reference TRBV14 and TRBJ1-6, the full variable domain reads EAGVTQFPSHSVIEKGQTVTLRCDPISGHDNLYWYRRVMGKEIKFLLHFVKESKQDESGMPNNRFLAERTGGTYSTLKVQPAELEDSGVYFCASSERTGVNSPLHFGNGTRLTVT.

Concerning this clonotype itself: The junction and the germline gene differ at one end; a read error may be behind it. This chain links TRBV6-2 or TRBV6-3 with TRBJ1-1; the D gene is possibly TRBD1 (5 bases). CDR1 and CDR2 from the germline V gene are MNHEY and SVGEGT. This CDR3 contains 14 residues. CDR3 in amino acids: CASSDSAGLTEAFF. The CDR3 DNA reads as TGTGCCAGCAGTGACTCGGCAGGGTTGACTGAAGCTTTCTTT.

This clonotype was recorded many times. J is TRBJ2-7 and V is TRBV10-1, with TRBD1 matching 9 bases. The CDR3 spans 14 residues. V lost 6 bases to trimming and J lost 6 bases; unmatched junction nucleotides: 9. Germline-derived CDR1 and CDR2 are WNHNN and SYGVQD (reference sequence). The CDR3 DNA is TGCGCCAGCAGCACCGGGACAGGGTCTGCCGAGCAGTACTTC. It codes for CASSTGTGSAEQYF.